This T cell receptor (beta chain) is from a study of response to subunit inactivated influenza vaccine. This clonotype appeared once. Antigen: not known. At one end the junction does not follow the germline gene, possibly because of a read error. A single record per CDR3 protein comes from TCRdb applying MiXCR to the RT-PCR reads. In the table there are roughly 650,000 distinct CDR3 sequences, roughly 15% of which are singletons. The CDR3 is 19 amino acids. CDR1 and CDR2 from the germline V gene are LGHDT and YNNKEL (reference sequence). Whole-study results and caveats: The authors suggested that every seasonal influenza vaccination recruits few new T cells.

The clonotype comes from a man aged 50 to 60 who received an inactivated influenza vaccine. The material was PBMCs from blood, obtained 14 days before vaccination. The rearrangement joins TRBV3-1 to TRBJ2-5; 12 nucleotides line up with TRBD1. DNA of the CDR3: TGTGCCAGCAGCGTAGTTATGGTCGGGGACAGGGGGCAACAAGAGACCCTGTACTTC. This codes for CASSVVMVGDRGQQETLYF.